Detailed here is one TCR beta chain. This sample was included in a study of shared clonotypes between healthy human individuals. Germline V lookup: CDR1 SGDLS, CDR2 YYNGEE. The CDR3 is made up of 19 amino acids. The V segment lost 0 bases and the J segment 0 bases; nucleotides outside the gene matches: 6. The repertoire was sequenced with immunoSEQ multiplex PCR; TCRdb's copy has only in-frame clones and lacks some. The profile shows over a million clones, roughly 95% of them singletons. The rearrangement joins TRBV9 to TRBJ2-5; 15 bases align to TRBD2. Material: naive CD4+ T cells sorted from blood. Subset of the sample: CD45RA+ positively selected. The clonotype comes from a man in his thirties or forties in good health. CDR3 protein: CASSVGRTSGRAYQETQYF. DNA of the CDR3: TGTGCCAGCAGCGTAGGGAGGACTAGCGGGAGGGCCTACCAAGAGACCCAGTACTTC.